The TCR beta chain described here comes from a study of T cell repertoires in cytomegalovirus infection. TCRdb independently ran MiXCR on the reads; one entry per CDR3 protein. The table has about 900,000 distinct CDR3 sequences, around 29% seen once; the top ten hold over 11%. Overall study results and limits: Summed frequency of public TCR beta families distinguished CMV carriers with the relevant HLA.

As concerns this clonotype: Its target is unknown.

The receptor comes from a human donor in good health (CMV status not recorded). Some clones in this sample may be carry-over from other donors' samples. This specimen consisted of cultured CD8+ T cells from PBMCs, obtained from culture after CMV antigen stimulation.

The CDR3 region has the DNA TGTGCCAGCAGTCCCTCTGCGGGGGGCGGGGAGACCCAGTACTTC. This gives the protein CASSPSAGGGETQYF. The chain uses TRBV6-1 and TRBJ2-5; TRBD2 agrees at 8 bases. The CDR3 has 15 residues. Germline V lookup: CDR1 MNHNS, CDR2 SASEGT. Trimming at V came to 5 bases and at J to 5 bases, leaving 10 bases not matched to a gene.